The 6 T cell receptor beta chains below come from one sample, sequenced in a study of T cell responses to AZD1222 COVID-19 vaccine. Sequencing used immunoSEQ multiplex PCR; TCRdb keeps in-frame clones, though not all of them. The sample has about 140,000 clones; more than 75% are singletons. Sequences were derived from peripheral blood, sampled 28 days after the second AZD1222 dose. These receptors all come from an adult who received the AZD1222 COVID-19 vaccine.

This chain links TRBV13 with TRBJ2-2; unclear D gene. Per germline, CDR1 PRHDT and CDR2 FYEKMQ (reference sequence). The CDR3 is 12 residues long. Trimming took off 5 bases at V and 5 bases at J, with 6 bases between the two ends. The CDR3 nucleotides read TGTGCCAGCAGCCTCGTTACCGGGGAGCTGTTTTTT. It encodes CASSLVTGELFF. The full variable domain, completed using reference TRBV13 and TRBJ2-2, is AAGVIQSPRHLIKEKRETATLKCYPIPRHDTVYWYQQGPGQDPQFLISFYEKMQSDKGSIPDRFSAQQFSDYHSELNMSSLELGDSALYFCASSLVTGELFFGEGSRLTVL.

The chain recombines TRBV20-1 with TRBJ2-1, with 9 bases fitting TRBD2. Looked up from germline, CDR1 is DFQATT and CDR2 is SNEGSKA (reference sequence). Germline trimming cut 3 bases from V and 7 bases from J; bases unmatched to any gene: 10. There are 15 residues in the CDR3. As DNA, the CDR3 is TGCAGTGCTAGTGGTCCGGGACTAGCTGGAAATGAGCAGTTCTTC. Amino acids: CSASGPGLAGNEQFF.

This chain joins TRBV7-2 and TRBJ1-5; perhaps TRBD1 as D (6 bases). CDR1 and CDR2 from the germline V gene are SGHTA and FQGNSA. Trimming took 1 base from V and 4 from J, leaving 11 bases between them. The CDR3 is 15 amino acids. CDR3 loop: CASSLGAGTNQPQHF. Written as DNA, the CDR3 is TGTGCCAGCAGCTTAGGTGCAGGGACAAATCAGCCCCAGCATTTT.

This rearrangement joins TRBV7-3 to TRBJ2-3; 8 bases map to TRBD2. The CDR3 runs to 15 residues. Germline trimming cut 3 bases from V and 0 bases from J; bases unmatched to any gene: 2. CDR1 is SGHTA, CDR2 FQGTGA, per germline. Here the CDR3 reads CASSFASGSTDTQYF. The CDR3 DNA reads TGTGCCAGCAGCTTTGCTAGCGGGAGCACAGATACGCAGTATTTT.

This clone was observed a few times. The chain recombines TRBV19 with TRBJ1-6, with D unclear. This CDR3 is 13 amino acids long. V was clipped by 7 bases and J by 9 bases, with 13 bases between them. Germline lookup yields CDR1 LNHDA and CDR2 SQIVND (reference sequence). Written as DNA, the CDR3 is TGTGCCAGTACCACGAGGCCGGGTTCACCCCTCCACTTT. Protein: CASTTRPGSPLHF. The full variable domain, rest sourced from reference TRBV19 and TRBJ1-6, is DGGITQSPKYLFRKEGQNVTLSCEQNLNHDAMYWYRQDPGQGLRLIYYSQIVNDFQKGDIAEGYSVSREKKESFPLTVTSAQKNPTAFYLCASTTRPGSPLHFGNGTRLTVT.

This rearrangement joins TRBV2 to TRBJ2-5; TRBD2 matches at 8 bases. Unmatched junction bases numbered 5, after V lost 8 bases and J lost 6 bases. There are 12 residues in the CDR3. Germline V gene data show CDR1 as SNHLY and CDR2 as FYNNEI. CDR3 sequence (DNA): TGTGCCAGCGGACGCGGGGGGAAGACCCAGTACTTC. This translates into CASGRGGKTQYF.